The rows below give T cell receptor beta chains drawn from one sample of a study of T-cell reconstitution after alpha-beta-depleted transplantation in children. TCRdb redid the calling of the PCR reads with MiXCR, one entry per CDR3 protein. The table has more than 85,000 distinct CDR3 sequences, 4.5% to 7.5% seen once. The material sequenced was PBMCs, mostly from graft donor cells, taken 60 days after TCRalphabeta/CD19-depleted stem cell transplant. Receptors originate from a female patient aged 2 to 10 who had a stem cell transplant for Fanconi anemia, so the T cells may come from the graft donor. Both conserved end residues are part of each CDR3. The D gene is left open where the match is weak. Rows give clone size only sometimes, using once, few, many, or a class for an expanded clone.

-,TRBV19,TRBJ2-1,TRBD2,CASSSAGGSLNEQFF,TGTGCCAGTAGTAGCGCGGGGGGAAGTCTCAATGAGCAGTTCTTC
-,TRBV14,TRBJ2-3,TRBD1,CASSHFTGGIFTDTQYF,TGTGCCAGCAGCCATTTCACAGGGGGCATCTTCACAGATACGCAGTATTTT
-,TRBV20-1,TRBJ1-1,-,CSATSSKQPTNTEAFF,TGCAGTGCTACATCGTCTAAACAGCCGACGAACACTGAAGCTTTCTTT
few,TRBV7-3,TRBJ2-1,-,CASSLASSRNNEQFF,TGTGCCAGCAGCTTAGCCTCATCTAGGAACAATGAGCAGTTCTTC
many,TRBV5-1,TRBJ2-3,-,CASSGGPGALTDTQYF,TGCGCCAGCAGCGGGGGACCGGGGGCCCTCACAGATACGCAGTATTTT
-,TRBV7-9,TRBJ2-5,TRBD1,CASSPGQGKETQYF,TGTGCCAGCAGCCCAGGACAGGGAAAAGAGACCCAGTACTTC
many,TRBV28,TRBJ2-7,TRBD2,CASSYSGRSYEQYF,TGTGCCAGCAGTTATAGCGGGAGGAGCTACGAGCAGTACTTC
few,TRBV20-1,TRBJ2-2,-,CSARGQNTGELFF,TGCAGTGCTAGGGGACAGAACACCGGGGAGCTGTTTTTT
many,TRBV28,TRBJ2-6,-,CASPTQVTSPGANVLTF,TGTGCCAGCCCTACACAGGTAACAAGCCCTGGGGCCAACGTCCTGACTTTC
few,TRBV5-1,TRBJ2-5,-,CASSYQGHQETQYF,TGCGCCAGCAGCTACCAGGGACACCAAGAGACCCAGTACTTC
many,TRBV5-1,TRBJ2-3,-,CASSDQTDHADTQYF,TGCGCCAGCAGCGACCAGACAGATCATGCAGATACGCAGTATTTT
many,TRBV5-1,TRBJ2-1,TRBD1,CASSSGQGTEQFF,TGCGCCAGCAGCTCGGGACAGGGGACGGAGCAGTTCTTC
-,TRBV6-2/TRBV6-3,TRBJ2-1,TRBD2,CASNIAGGPHEQFF,TGTGCCAGCAATATAGCGGGGGGGCCTCATGAGCAGTTCTTC
few,TRBV27,TRBJ1-1,-,CASSLTAFTEAFF,TGTGCCAGCAGTTTAACGGCATTCACTGAAGCTTTCTTT
many,TRBV7-6,TRBJ2-1,TRBD2,CASSLGIPSSGSYNEQFF,TGTGCCAGCAGCTTAGGTATCCCATCTAGCGGGTCCTACAATGAGCAGTTCTTC
many,TRBV28,TRBJ1-1,-,CASLDREGEAFF,TGTGCCAGCCTAGACAGAGAGGGTGAAGCTTTCTTT
many,TRBV11-2,TRBJ1-3,-,CASSLGLGAAGNTIYF,TGTGCCAGCAGCTTAGGTCTGGGGGCGGCTGGAAACACCATATATTTT
many,TRBV10-3,TRBJ2-7,-,CAISESTLSEIRYF,TGTGCCATCAGTGAGTCGACTCTTTCGGAGATCCGGTACTTC
many,TRBV28,TRBJ2-3,-,CASSPGVLSTDTQYF,TGTGCCAGCAGTCCGGGGGTCCTTAGCACAGATACGCAGTATTTT
few,TRBV20-1,TRBJ1-2,TRBD1,CSATSAGTDYGYTF,TGCAGTGCTACATCTGCCGGGACAGACTATGGCTACACCTTC
-,TRBV29-1,TRBJ1-1,TRBD1,CSARDRLMNTEAFF,TGCAGCGCCCGGGACAGATTAATGAACACTGAAGCTTTCTTT
few,TRBV10-1,TRBJ2-7,TRBD1,CASSERQGTYEQYF,TGCGCCAGCAGCGAAAGACAGGGCACCTACGAGCAGTACTTC
many,TRBV10-3,TRBJ2-2,TRBD1,CAIRTGQGVAGELFF,TGTGCCATCAGAACCGGACAGGGGGTGGCCGGGGAGCTGTTTTTT
few,TRBV13,TRBJ2-1,TRBD2,CATRLRTSGNEQFF,TGTGCCACGCGATTGAGGACTAGCGGTAATGAGCAGTTCTTC
many,TRBV7-8,TRBJ2-2,TRBD2,CASSRRLAGDTGELFF,TGTGCCAGCAGCCGACGACTAGCGGGGGACACCGGGGAGCTGTTTTTT
-,TRBV20-1,TRBJ2-7,-,CSAAGPTYYEQYF,TGCAGTGCAGCCGGGCCCACTTACTACGAGCAGTACTTC